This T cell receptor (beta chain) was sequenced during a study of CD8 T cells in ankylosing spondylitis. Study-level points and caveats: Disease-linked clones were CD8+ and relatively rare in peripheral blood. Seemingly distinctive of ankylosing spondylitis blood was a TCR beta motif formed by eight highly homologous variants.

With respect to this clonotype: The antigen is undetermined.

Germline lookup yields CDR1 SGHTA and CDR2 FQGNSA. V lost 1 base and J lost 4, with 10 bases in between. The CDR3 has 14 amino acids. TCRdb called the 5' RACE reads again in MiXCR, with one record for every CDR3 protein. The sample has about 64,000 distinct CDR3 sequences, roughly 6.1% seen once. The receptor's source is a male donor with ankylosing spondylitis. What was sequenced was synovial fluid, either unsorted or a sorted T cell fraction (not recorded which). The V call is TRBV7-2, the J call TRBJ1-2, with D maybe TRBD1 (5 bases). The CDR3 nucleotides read TGTGCCAGCAGCTTAGACGACAGCGTCTATGGCTACACCTTC. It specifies CASSLDDSVYGYTF.